Below, 2 T cell receptor beta chains from the same sample are listed, as sequenced in a study of cytomegalovirus exposure and HLA in healthy donors. The PCR used 60 Vbeta and 13 Jbeta primers. TCRdb's table, derived via immunoSEQ multiplex PCR, lists solely in-frame clones and lacks some. The table has about 97,000 clones, about 62% seen once. Sequencing was carried out using PBMCs. These receptors all stem from a human donor in good health.

The chain carries TRBV2 and TRBJ1-4, with D unclear. V was trimmed by 3 bases and J by 3 bases, leaving 17 bases between them. This CDR3 is 17 amino acids long. From germline, CDR1 is SNHLY and CDR2 FYNNEI. The CDR3 nucleotides are TGTGCCAGCAGTGAGGTGGCTTTCCCTTCAGCTAATGAAAAACTGTTTTTT. Its translation is CASSEVAFPSANEKLFF. Looking up the rest from reference TRBV2 and TRBJ1-4 gives the full variable domain: EPEVTQTPSHQVTQMGQEVILRCVPISNHLYFYWYRQILGQKVEFLVSFYNNEISEKSEIFDDQFSVERPDGSNFTLKIRSTKLEDSAMYFCASSEVAFPSANEKLFFGSGTQLSVL.

This chain joins TRBV19 and TRBJ2-7, with a weak D call TRBD2 (6 bases). The CDR3 runs 14 residues. Germline loops: CDR1 LNHDA, CDR2 SQIVND (reference sequence). V was pared by 6 bases and J by 7 bases, with 19 bases between. The CDR3 DNA sequence: TGTGCCAGTAGCTACTCCGGGGGATCGTATGAGCAGTACTTC. Its translation is CASSYSGGSYEQYF.